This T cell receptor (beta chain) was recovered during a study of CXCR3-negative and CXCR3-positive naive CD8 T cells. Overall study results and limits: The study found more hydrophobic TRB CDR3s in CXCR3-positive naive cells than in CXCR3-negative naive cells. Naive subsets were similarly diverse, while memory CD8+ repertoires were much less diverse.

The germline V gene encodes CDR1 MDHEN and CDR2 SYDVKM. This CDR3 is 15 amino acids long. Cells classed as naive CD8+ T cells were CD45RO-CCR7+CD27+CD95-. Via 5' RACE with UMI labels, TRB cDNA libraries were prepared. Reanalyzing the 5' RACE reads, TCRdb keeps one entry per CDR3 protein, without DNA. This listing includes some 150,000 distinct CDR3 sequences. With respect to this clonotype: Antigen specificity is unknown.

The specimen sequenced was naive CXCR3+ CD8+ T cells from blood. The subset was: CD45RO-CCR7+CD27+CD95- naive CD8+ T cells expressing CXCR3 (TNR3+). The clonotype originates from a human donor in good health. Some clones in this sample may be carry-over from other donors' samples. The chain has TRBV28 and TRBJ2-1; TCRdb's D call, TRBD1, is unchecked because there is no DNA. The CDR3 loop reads CASSPREGAGNEQFF.